This T cell receptor beta chain was sequenced during a study of cytomegalovirus exposure and HLA in healthy donors (TCRdb year 2017). Regarding the study in general: An earlier analysis of approximately 600 of the donors reported more than 250 Gb of sequence data and some 120 million unique TCR beta sequences from 150 million to 200 million T cells. About 300 gigabases of sequencing data and approximately 80 million unique TCR sequences were included in an early release covering roughly 700 HLA-typed donors. Among the 398 genotyped donors, approximately 76% belonged to the genetic ancestry cluster associated with self-reported Caucasian donors. The study aimed to test whether cataloging public T cell receptors could reveal signatures of past pathogen exposure. The study used immunosequencing to profile the T cell repertoires of 666 subjects and linked those repertoires to cytomegalovirus serostatus. Along with the approximately 650-subject first cohort, a separate validation cohort of around 120 different subjects was used. To predict cytomegalovirus infection status, the study combined high-throughput TCR immunosequencing, statistical association of individual TCRs with disease status, and machine learning. To study patterns of TCR occurrence, a later analysis re-analyzed previously published TCR beta repertoires from hundreds of donors and added high-resolution HLA genotyping. The later analysis used no new phenotypic data to find candidate immune exposures, relying instead on TCR beta sequences and their occurrence across donors. An earlier analysis of 587 of the donors used high-throughput TCR beta sequencing to judge whether each TCR beta V gene segment behaved as functional or pseudogenic. Donor age, sex, ethnicity and CMV serostatus were compiled alongside the repertoire data. A later genetic analysis used genome-wide SNP genotypes for about 60% of the roughly 700 donors, treating that subset as a discovery cohort. All discovery cohort repertoires had been generated on a single sequencing platform. Both class I and class II loci were covered by HLA typing, at four-digit resolution. The number of donors typed differed by locus, with roughly 620-630 for A, B, C, DRB1 and DQB1, approximately 500 for DQA1, nearly 610 for DPA1, and around 430 for DPB1. Four to six DR-DQ haplotypes were handled as single units for association and clustering, since linkage in the cohort was strong. Among 398 genotyped donors of the cohort, an average of around 240,000 unique TCR beta nucleotide sequences was sequenced per donor, of which about 18% were non-productive.

On this clone: Its target antigen remains unknown.

The cohort consisted of 600 or so healthy bone marrow donors. At the time of sampling, all cohort members were nominally healthy, though unrecorded immune exposures were likely present. The donor was CMV seronegative and belonged to the group of 352 seronegative cohort members. Every donor gave a peripheral blood sample, and the peripheral blood mononuclear cells from that sample were used for TCR beta sequencing. Genomic DNA was extracted from the blood cell samples with the Qiagen DNeasy Blood Extraction Kit. Trimming removed 9 bases from V and 10 bases from J; the gene matches leave 7 bases unexplained. Per the germline V gene, MNHNS is the CDR1 and SASEGT is the CDR2. The CDR3 numbers 13 residues from cysteine through phenylalanine. The kept DNA is CDR3 alone, 39 bases in frame from the first base. The method was the immunoSEQ multiplex PCR assay. A mixture of 60 forward primers for TCR Vbeta segments and 13 reverse primers for TCR Jbeta segments was used in the multiplex PCR. Amplification of the CDR3 region of rearranged TCR beta genes was performed with a multiplex PCR assay on genomic DNA. Amplified TCR beta libraries were sequenced as 87-base-pair reads on the Illumina HiSeq System. The original pipeline was this. In a later analysis, tens of millions of unique TCR beta chains were counted across the 666 repertoires, and some 10 million of these chains were shared by at least two donors. Raw reads were error-corrected and collapsed into unique sequences with a nearest-neighbor algorithm that merged closely related sequences to remove PCR and sequencing errors. Alignment of CDR3 sequences to IMGT reference sequences was used to assign V, D and J gene segments. For a sequence to be retained, at least a six-nucleotide match to both a V gene segment and a J gene segment was required. A rearrangement counted as productive if the CDR3 had no stop codons and remained in frame with V and J, and every other rearrangement counted as non-productive. Following IMGT convention, CDR3 was defined as the stretch from the second conserved V-encoded cysteine up to the conserved J-encoded phenylalanine. The earlier analysis of about 610 of the donors excluded any sequence lacking an unambiguous match to a single V gene segment. In an earlier analysis of a few hundred of the donors, a V segment was called functional when productive rearrangements were above 56.7%, and segregating when the standard deviation between donors exceeded 5%. A statistical classification framework was developed to diagnose cytomegalovirus status using the catalog of TCR beta chain sequences. V and J gene assignment, in a later analysis, came from comparing TCR nucleotide sequences with IMGT/GENE-DB human TR gene sequences. Using the TCRdist pipeline, a later analysis assigned CDR3 sequences along with most-parsimonious VDJ recombination scenarios. In a later analysis, every TCR beta chain was defined by the combination of its CDR3 amino acid sequence and its V-gene family, and reads without a unique V-gene family were dropped. A later analysis removed 550 to 700 highly shared, low-generation-probability nucleotide sequences to deal with suspected cross-contamination and a sequencing artifact. A later analysis calculated a clonal expansion index for each public chain from normalized within-repertoire ranks of inferred template counts. In a later analysis, generation probabilities were computed using a VDJ recombination model fitted to out-of-frame rearrangements, and the results were checked against IGoR. Hypergeometric tests were used in a later analysis to score TCR-TCR, TCR-HLA and TCR-CMV co-occurrence, with a repertoire-size bias correction applied to the TCR pairs. False discovery rates were estimated in a later analysis by permuting HLA or CMV assignments 20 times. In a later analysis, co-occurring TCRs were grouped with DBSCAN, and TCRdist sequence similarity was added when clustering was performed within HLA-allele-positive subsets. Repertoires with fewer than 30,000 or more than 120,000 public chains were left out of co-occurrence clustering, as were four to six repertoires with anomalous nucleotide sharing. TCRdb took this table from immuneACCESS and kept in-frame rearrangements with V and J called. Such tables lack part of the clones; where checked against another copy, unresolved V genes explain under half of the gap, and the rest is unexplained. The V and J calls and the clone size are those of that table, but D and trimming were determined from the DNA. The table for this sample lists 100,000 to 150,000 clones. Clones ranked in the top ten supply 1.5% to 1.7% of the sample.

Overall results and qualifications from the work: An association between a missense DCLRE1C variant and V-gene and J-gene trimming of TCR beta chains was found in a later genetic analysis and replicated in an independent cohort. In both the original and validation cohorts, the classifier was reported to diagnose cytomegalovirus status with high specificity and sensitivity. Most CMV-associated TCR beta chains appeared to be HLA-restricted in a later analysis, and the HLA associations seemed to be driven largely by CMV exposure. Seventeen rarely observed V segments, including chromosome 9 orphons, were excluded from the earlier analysis of 550 to 700 of the donors because counts were too low. Roughly uniform sequencing depth across donors was assumed in presence/absence analyses, although this assumption may not hold. A total of 150 or so TCR beta chains were listed by the study as associated with cytomegalovirus. Linkage disequilibrium might explain the correlated functional status among segregating V segments, but an unknown experimental factor could not be ruled out. Several of the top co-occurrence clusters appeared to be linked to parvovirus B19, influenza, CMV and Epstein-Barr virus, according to a later analysis. Only TCR beta chains were sequenced in this cohort, and the absence of alpha or paired-chain data limited detectable features. Compared with the roughly 670-donor mean, donors in an Asian-associated ancestry cluster had fewer N-insertions in productive TCRs, according to a later genetic analysis. Because HLA typing was unavailable for some donors at each locus, only the typed subset was used in association tests. In a later analysis, some 17,000 TCR beta sequences were associated with specific HLA alleles at a false discovery rate of 0.05. Most TCR sequences were observed very rarely across donors, whereas some public TCRs were present in many individuals. The authors suggested that the approach could potentially be extended to other disease states and immunological phenotypes. A cluster of highly shared sequence variants was judged likely to represent a technical artifact of the sequencing pipeline. Assigning TCR associations to individual alleles was difficult when HLA alleles, especially DR and DQ, strongly co-occurred. Compared with equally common non-associated chains, HLA-associated TCR beta chains in a later analysis were more clonally expanded and had lower generation probabilities. In an earlier analysis of around 600 of the donors, most TCR beta V segments were observed in productive rearrangements about 90% or about 30% of the time, broadly matching IMGT annotations. In vitro tests confirmed that a few of the cytomegalovirus-associated TCR beta chains recognize cytomegalovirus antigens. A further reported finding was that TCR beta sequences accurately predicted the HLA-A and HLA-B alleles for most subjects in the first cohort. The only immune exposure information available for the cohort was CMV serostatus. In a later analysis, the rate of TCR association differed among HLA loci, with DRB1 alleles having the most associated TCRs and HLA-C alleles having the fewest. Some IMGT-functional V segments, including TRBV6-2 and TRBV6-3, could not be told apart with the 87-base-pair reads, so those segments were excluded.

The sequencing sample was made of PBMCs. This receptor was taken from a woman in her thirties or forties in good health and CMV-seronegative. Recombination joined TRBV6-1 with TRBJ2-1, and 12 junction bases match TRBD2. This receptor carries the CDR3 CASGELAGGEQFF. The sequenced DNA is TGTGCCAGTGGGGAACTAGCGGGGGGCGAGCAGTTCTTC.